The TCR beta chain described here comes from a study of T cells in localized non-small cell lung cancer. Study-wide points: In uninvolved adjacent lung, T cell clonality reached its highest value, exceeding tumor. Appearances in adjacent lung were noted for a median 57 of the top 100 tumor clones. Heterogeneity remains possible, as sequencing covered one tumor region only.

TCRdb's copy holds only in-frame clones and misses some; the assay was immunoSEQ multiplex PCR. This sample has tens of thousands of clones, with roughly 86% found just once. V was pared by 5 bases and J by 9 bases, with 17 bases between. The CDR3 totals 14 residues. Germline CDR1 and CDR2: MDHEN and SYDVKM. Notes on this clone: Its target is unknown.

The TCR sequence derives from a man between 40 and 75 years old with stage II lung adenocarcinoma. This chain links TRBV28 with TRBJ2-1; a possible D gene is TRBD2 (6 bases). The material sequenced was PBMCs, taken before any cancer treatment. The CDR3 DNA follows: TGTGCCAGCAGTGGGGCTGAAAGGGGAGGTGAGCAGTTCTTC. Translated, it gives CASSGAERGGEQFF.